This T cell receptor beta chain was sequenced during a study of blood T cell repertoires in COVID-19. Authors' processing steps: Reference gene primers were amplified, and this amplification served to estimate nucleated cell counts. Generated by immunoSEQ multiplex PCR, the TCRdb table keeps only in-frame clones and is missing some. D and trimming come from the DNA, and the V and J calls and clone size come from that table. The repertoire holds approximately 25,000 clones, with under 95% as singletons. The germline CDR1 and CDR2 sequences are SGHVS and FQNEAQ. The trim removed 2 bases at V and 0 bases at J, leaving 5 bases unmatched. The CDR3 sequence is 17 residues long.

The V and J genes are TRBV7-8 and TRBJ2-7; 12 positions match TRBD2. The clonotype originates from a man in his 70s with active COVID-19. The sequenced sample was peripheral blood. This CDR3 is CASSLRTSGKSSYEQYF. The DNA for the CDR3 is TGTGCCAGCAGCTTACGGACTAGCGGGAAGAGCTCCTACGAGCAGTACTTC.